The rows below give T cell receptor beta chains drawn from one sample of a study of blood T cell repertoires in COVID-19. The method was immunoSEQ multiplex PCR; TCRdb's version includes in-frame clones alone and lacks a portion of them. The sample holds 350,000 or so clones, 88% seen once. Sequencing was performed on PBMCs or T cells enriched from blood (not recorded which). These TCRs come from a woman in her 30s who had been exposed to COVID-19. CDR3s include the opening cysteine and the closing phenylalanine or tryptophan. The D gene is left open where the match is weak. Rows may omit the clone size; those that give it use once, few, many or a size class.

>-|-|TRBV28|TRBJ2-5
CASSLVKETQYF
TGTGCCAGCAGTTTAGTTAAAGAGACCCAGTACTTC
>-|-|TRBV3-1/TRBV3-2|TRBJ1-2
CASSQAGGVVKSYTF
TGTGCCAGCAGCCAAGCGGGGGGCGTAGTAAAAAGCTACACCTTC
>-|-|TRBV6-5|TRBJ1-1
CASSYSGGRGGTEAFF
TGTGCCAGCAGTTACTCCGGCGGCCGGGGGGGAACTGAAGCTTTCTTT
>-|-|TRBV19|TRBJ2-5
CASRGRGQETQYF
TGTGCCAGTAGGGGCAGGGGCCAAGAGACCCAGTACTTC
>-|-|TRBV19|TRBJ1-6
CASGRRVEGNSPLHF
TGTGCCAGCGGGAGGAGGGTCGAGGGGAATTCACCCCTCCACTTT
>-|TRBD1|TRBV12-3/TRBV12-4|TRBJ2-3
CASSLGQGVVVVF
TGTGCCAGCAGTTTGGGACAGGGGGTAGTGGTGGTATTT
>once|TRBD1|TRBV10-1|TRBJ2-7
CASSDGQGQGPYEQYF
TGCGCCAGCAGTGATGGGCAGGGACAGGGACCCTACGAGCAGTACTTC
>once|-|TRBV18|TRBJ2-1
CASSPMEGAQGLEQFF
TGTGCCAGCTCACCAATGGAGGGGGCGCAAGGACTTGAGCAGTTCTTC
>-|-|TRBV7-2|TRBJ2-2
CASSFDRTGELFF
TGTGCCAGCAGCTTTGACAGGACCGGGGAGCTGTTTTTT
>-|TRBD1|TRBV4-2|TRBJ1-4
CASSQDPRDRGFAGEKLFF
TGTGCCAGCAGCCAAGATCCGCGGGACAGGGGGTTTGCAGGAGAAAAACTGTTTTTT
>-|TRBD2|TRBV9|TRBJ2-1
CASSVVSAGEGYNEQFF
TGTGCCAGCAGCGTAGTTTCAGCGGGAGAGGGGTACAATGAGCAGTTCTTC
>-|TRBD2|TRBV19|TRBJ2-1
CASSVLAGANNEQFF
TGTGCCAGTAGTGTTCTAGCGGGAGCTAATAATGAGCAGTTCTTC
>-|-|TRBV5-1|TRBJ1-1
CASSFRGTEAFF
TGCGCCAGCAGCTTCAGGGGCACTGAAGCTTTCTTT
>-|-|TRBV7-9|TRBJ2-7
CASVEGYEQYF
TGTGCCAGCGTAGAGGGTTACGAGCAGTACTTC
>-|TRBD2|TRBV14|TRBJ2-5
CASKTSGSETQYF
TGTGCCAGCAAAACAAGCGGGAGTGAGACCCAGTACTTC